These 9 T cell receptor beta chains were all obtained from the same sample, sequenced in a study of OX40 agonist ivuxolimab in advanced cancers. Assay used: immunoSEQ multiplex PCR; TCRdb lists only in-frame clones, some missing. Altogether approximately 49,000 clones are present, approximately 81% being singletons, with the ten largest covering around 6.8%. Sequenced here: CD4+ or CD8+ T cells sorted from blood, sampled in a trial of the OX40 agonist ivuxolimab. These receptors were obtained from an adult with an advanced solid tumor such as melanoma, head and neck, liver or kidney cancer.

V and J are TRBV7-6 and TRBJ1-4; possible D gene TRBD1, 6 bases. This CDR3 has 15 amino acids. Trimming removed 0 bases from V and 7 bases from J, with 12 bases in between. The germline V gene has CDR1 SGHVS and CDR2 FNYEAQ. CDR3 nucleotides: TGTGCCAGCAGCTTAGCGCCCAGGGGAAGTGAAAAACTGTTTTTT. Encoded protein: CASSLAPRGSEKLFF.

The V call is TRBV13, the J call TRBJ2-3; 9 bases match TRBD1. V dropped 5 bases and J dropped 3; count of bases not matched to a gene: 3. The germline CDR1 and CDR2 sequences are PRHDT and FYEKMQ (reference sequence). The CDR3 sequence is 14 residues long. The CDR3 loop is CASSPGQGTDTQYF. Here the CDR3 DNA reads TGTGCCAGCAGCCCGGGACAGGGAACAGATACGCAGTATTTT.

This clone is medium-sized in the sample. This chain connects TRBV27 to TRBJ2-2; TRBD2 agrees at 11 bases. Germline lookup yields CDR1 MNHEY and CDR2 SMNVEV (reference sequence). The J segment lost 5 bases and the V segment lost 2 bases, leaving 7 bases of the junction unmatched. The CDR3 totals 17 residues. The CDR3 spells CASSLLLAGVGTGELFF. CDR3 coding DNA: TGTGCCAGCAGTTTACTACTAGCGGGAGTGGGAACCGGGGAGCTGTTTTTT.

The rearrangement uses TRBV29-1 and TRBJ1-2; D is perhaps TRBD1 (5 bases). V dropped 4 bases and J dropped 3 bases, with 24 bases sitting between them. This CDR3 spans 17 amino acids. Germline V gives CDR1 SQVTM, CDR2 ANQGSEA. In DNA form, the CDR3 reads TGCAGCGTTGGCCCAACGGGGAGGGTGGGACTGGACTATGGCTACACCTTC. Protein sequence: CSVGPTGRVGLDYGYTF.

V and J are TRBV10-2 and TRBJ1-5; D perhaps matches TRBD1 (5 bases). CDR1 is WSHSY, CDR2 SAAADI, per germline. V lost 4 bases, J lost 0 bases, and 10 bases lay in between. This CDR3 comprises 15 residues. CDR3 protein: CASSGGVDSNQPQHF. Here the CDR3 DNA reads TGCGCCAGCAGTGGAGGGGTAGATAGCAATCAGCCCCAGCATTTT.

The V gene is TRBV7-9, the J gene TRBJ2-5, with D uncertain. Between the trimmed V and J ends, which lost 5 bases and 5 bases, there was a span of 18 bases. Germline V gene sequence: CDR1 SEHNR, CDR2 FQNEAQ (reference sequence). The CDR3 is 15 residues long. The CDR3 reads CASSPQGSLVETQYF. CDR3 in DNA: TGTGCCAGCAGCCCCCAAGGCAGTCTAGTGGAGACCCAGTACTTC.

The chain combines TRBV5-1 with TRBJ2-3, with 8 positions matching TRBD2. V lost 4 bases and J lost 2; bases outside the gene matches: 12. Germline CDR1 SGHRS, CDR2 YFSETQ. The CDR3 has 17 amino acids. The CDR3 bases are TGCGCCAGCAGCCCACGGGAGGGATTGAGAGCCACAGATACGCAGTATTTT. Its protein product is CASSPREGLRATDTQYF.

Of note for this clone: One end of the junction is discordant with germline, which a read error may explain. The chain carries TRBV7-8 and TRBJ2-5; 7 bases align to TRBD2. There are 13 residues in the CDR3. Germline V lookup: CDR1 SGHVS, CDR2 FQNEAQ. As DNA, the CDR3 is TGTGCCAGCAGCTTAGACCTTTTGAGCGGGAACGACTTC. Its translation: CASSLDLLSGNDF.

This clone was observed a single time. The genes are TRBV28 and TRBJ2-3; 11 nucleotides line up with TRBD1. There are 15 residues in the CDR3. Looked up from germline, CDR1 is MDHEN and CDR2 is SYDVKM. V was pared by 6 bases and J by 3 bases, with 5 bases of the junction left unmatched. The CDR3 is CASRPGQGATDTQYF. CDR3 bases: TGTGCCAGCAGGCCAGGACAGGGGGCAACAGATACGCAGTATTTT. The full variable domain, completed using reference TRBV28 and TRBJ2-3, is DVKVTQSSRYLVKRTGEKVFLECVQDMDHENMFWYRQDPGLGLRLIYFSYDVKMKEKGDIPEGYSVSREKKERFSLILESASTNQTSMYLCASRPGQGATDTQYFGPGTRLTVL.